This T cell receptor beta chain was obtained from a study of Tregs in tolerant kidney transplant recipients. Overall study findings and caveats: In tolerant patients, donor-specific Tregs outgrew total Tregs, suggesting antigen-driven expansion. Tregs expanded with activated donor B cells seemed most donor-specific. Findings come from small patient numbers and require larger validation.

Unstimulated regulatory T cells (CD4+CD25+CD127-), CD4+CD25- non-regulatory cells, CD4 and CD8 cells were FACS-sorted from thawed PBMCs. A remark on this clone: Its antigen remains unknown.

Here immunoSEQ multiplex PCR was the method, and the copy in TCRdb shows in-frame clones only, minus some. The data include more than 30,000 clones; the top ten clones carry 13% to 15%. The receptor comes from a human donor who received a combined kidney and bone marrow transplant. This specimen was CD8+ T cells from blood, taken before the transplant.

CDR3 sequence reads: CSARDFTGGYEQYF. CDR3 DNA (partial): TGCAGTGCTAGAGACTTCACAGGGGGCTACGAG. V usage is TRBV20-1 and J usage is TRBJ2-7, with 8 bases lining up with TRBD1. The read finishes 3 residues shy of the CDR3 end, and the germline J gene is used to complete it. Trimming cost V 0 bases and J 3 bases; bases outside gene matches: 4. Germline CDR1 is DFQATT and CDR2 is SNEGSKA (reference sequence). The length of the CDR3 is 14 residues.